A selection of T cell receptor beta chains follows, all from one sample in a study of OX40 agonist ivuxolimab in advanced cancers. The method was immunoSEQ multiplex PCR; TCRdb's version includes in-frame clones alone and lacks a portion of them. The table has roughly 71,000 clones, 88% seen once. The material sequenced was CD4+ or CD8+ T cells sorted from blood, taken in a trial of the OX40 agonist ivuxolimab. Source of these receptors: an adult with an advanced solid tumor such as melanoma, head and neck, liver or kidney cancer. Each CDR3 is given with its conserved first and last residue. Each record gives: CDR3 length, D gene, clone size, J gene, V gene, CDR3 DNA, CDR3 protein. A D gene is named only where the DNA matches it firmly. The size field is filled for only some rows; it gives once, few, many or a size class.

>14|.|.|TRBJ1-1|TRBV11-2
TGTGCCAGCAGCTCACTCTCAGGGACCTCTGAAGCTTTCTTT
CASSSLSGTSEAFF
>13|.|.|TRBJ1-2|TRBV10-1
TGCGCCAGCCCCGCCGGGGGGAACTATGGCTACACCTTC
CASPAGGNYGYTF
>13|.|.|TRBJ1-1|TRBV30
TGTGCCTCGGACAGTAACATGAACACTGAAGCTTTCTTT
CASDSNMNTEAFF
>15|.|once|TRBJ2-1|TRBV18
TGTGCCAGCTCACCGCCAGGGCAGGCCTACAATGAGCAGTTCTTC
CASSPPGQAYNEQFF
>12|.|.|TRBJ2-3|TRBV6-4
TGTGCCAGCAGTTTGGACACAGATACGCAGTATTTT
CASSLDTDTQYF
>8|.|.|TRBJ1-5|TRBV21-1
TGTTTTAATCAGCCCCAGCATTTT
CFNQPQHF
>15|.|.|TRBJ2-4|TRBV7-5
TGTGTCAGAAGCCTCTTGGCCCTAGCCAAAAACATTCAGTACTTC
CVRSLLALAKNIQYF
>15|TRBD2|.|TRBJ2-5|TRBV2
TGTGCCAGCAGTGACTGGGCTAGCGGAGGGGAGACCCAGTACTTC
CASSDWASGGETQYF
>15|TRBD2|.|TRBJ2-7|TRBV28
TGTGCCAGCAGTTCCGGGACTAGCAGATACTACGAGCAGTACTTC
CASSSGTSRYYEQYF
>11|TRBD2|.|TRBJ2-7|TRBV12-5
TGTGCTAGTTCCTCTCCGGGAGGCCAGGGCTTC
CASSSPGGQGF
>12|.|.|TRBJ2-3|TRBV5-1
TGCGCCAGCAGCTTGTTATCGGATACGCAGTATTTT
CASSLLSDTQYF
>14|TRBD1|few|TRBJ2-7|TRBV2
TGTGCCAGCAGTGAAGAGGCAGGGGGATACGAGCAGTACTTC
CASSEEAGGYEQYF